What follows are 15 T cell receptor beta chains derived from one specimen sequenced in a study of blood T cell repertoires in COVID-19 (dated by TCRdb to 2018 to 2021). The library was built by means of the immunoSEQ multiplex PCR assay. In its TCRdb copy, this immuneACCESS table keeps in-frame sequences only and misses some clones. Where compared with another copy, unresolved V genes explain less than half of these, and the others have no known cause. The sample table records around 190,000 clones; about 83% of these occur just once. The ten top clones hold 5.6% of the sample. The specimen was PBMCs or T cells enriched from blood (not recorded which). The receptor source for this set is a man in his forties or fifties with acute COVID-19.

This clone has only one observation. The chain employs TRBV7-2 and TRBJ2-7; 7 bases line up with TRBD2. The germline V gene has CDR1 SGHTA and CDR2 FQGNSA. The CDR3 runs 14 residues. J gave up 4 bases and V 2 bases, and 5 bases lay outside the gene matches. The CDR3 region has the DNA TGTGCCAGCAGCTTAAACGGGGGGATATACGAGCAGTACTTC. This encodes CASSLNGGIYEQYF.

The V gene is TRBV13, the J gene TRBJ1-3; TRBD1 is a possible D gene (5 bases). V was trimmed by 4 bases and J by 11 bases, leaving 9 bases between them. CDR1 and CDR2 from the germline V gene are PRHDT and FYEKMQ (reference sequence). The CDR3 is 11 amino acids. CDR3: CASSSLGAIYF. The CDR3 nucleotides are TGTGCCAGCAGCTCCTTAGGGGCCATATATTTT.

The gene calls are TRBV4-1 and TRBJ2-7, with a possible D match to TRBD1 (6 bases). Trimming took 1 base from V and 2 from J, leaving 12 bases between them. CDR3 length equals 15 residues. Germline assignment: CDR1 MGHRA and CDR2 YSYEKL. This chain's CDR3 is CASSQGNRAPYEQYF. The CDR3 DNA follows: TGCGCCAGCAGCCAAGGGAACAGGGCTCCCTACGAGCAGTACTTC.

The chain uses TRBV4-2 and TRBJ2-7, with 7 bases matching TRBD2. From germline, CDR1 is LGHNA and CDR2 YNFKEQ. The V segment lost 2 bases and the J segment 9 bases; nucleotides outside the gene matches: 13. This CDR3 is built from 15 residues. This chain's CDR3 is CASSQKWRGTVGQYF. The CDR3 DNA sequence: TGTGCCAGCAGCCAAAAGTGGCGGGGGACCGTCGGGCAGTACTTC.

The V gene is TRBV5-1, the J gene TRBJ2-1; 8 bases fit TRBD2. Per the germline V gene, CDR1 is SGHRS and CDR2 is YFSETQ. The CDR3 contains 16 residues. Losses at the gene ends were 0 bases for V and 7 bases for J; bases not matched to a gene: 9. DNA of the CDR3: TGCGCCAGCAGCTTGGGTGGCGGGAGGCTGTATAATGAGCAGTTCTTC. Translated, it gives CASSLGGGRLYNEQFF.

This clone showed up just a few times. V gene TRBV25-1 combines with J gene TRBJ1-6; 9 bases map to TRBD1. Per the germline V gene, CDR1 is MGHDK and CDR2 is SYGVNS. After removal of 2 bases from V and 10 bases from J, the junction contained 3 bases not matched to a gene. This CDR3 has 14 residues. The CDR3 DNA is TGTGCCAGCAGTGAAAGAACAGGGGGCTCACCCCTCCACTTT. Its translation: CASSERTGGSPLHF.

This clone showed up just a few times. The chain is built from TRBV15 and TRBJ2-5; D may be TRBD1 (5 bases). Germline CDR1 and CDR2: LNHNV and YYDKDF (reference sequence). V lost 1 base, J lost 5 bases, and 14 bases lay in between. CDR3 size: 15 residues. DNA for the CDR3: TGTGCCACCAGCAGAGCGGAAATGGGGCGGGAGACCCAGTACTTC. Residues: CATSRAEMGRETQYF.

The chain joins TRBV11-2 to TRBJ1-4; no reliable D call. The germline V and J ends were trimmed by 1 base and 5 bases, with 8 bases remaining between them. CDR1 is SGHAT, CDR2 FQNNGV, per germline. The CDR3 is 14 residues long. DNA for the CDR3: TGTGCCAGCAGCTTAGGGCCTCAGAATGAAAAACTGTTTTTT. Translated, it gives CASSLGPQNEKLFF.

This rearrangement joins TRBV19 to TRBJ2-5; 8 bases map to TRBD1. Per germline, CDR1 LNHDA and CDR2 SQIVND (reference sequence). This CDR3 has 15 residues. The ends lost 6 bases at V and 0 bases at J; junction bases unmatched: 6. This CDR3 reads CASRDRELYQETQYF. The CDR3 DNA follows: TGTGCCAGTAGGGACAGGGAATTGTACCAAGAGACCCAGTACTTC.

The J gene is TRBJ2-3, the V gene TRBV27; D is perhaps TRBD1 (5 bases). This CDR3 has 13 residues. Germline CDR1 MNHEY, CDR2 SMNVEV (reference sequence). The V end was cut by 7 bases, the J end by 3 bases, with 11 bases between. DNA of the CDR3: TGTGCCAGCAAAGGCAGGGCAACAGATACGCAGTATTTT. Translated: CASKGRATDTQYF.

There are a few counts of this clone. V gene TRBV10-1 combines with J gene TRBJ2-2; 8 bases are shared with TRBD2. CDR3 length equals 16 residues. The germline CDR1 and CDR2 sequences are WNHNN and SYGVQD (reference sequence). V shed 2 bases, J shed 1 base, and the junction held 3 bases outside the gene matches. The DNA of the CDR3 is TGCGCCAGCAGTGAGGTCCGGGAGGGGAACACCGGGGAGCTGTTTTTT. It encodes CASSEVREGNTGELFF.

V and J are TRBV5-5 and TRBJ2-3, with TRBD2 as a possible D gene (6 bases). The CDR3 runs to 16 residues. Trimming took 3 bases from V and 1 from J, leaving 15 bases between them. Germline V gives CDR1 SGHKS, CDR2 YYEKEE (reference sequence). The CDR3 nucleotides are TGTGCCAGCAGCTCCATCCCTGGAGGGGGCACAGATACGCAGTATTTT. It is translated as CASSSIPGGGTDTQYF.

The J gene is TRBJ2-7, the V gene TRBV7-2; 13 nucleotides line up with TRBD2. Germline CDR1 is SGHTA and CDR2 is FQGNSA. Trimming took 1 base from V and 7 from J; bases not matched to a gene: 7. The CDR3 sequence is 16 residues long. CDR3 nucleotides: TGTGCCAGCAGCTTAGGGTGGACTAGCGGGAGTGAAGAGCAGTACTTC. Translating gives CASSLGWTSGSEEQYF.

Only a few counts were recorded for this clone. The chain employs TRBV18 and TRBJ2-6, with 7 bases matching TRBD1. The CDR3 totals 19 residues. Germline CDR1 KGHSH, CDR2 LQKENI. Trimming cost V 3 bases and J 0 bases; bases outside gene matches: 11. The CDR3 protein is CASSPPNRDRISGANVLTF. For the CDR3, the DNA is TGTGCCAGCTCACCTCCTAACCGGGACAGAATCTCTGGGGCCAACGTCCTGACTTTC.

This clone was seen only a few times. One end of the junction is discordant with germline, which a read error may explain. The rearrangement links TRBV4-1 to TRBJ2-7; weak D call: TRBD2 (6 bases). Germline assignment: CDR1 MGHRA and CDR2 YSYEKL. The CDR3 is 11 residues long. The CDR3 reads CASSQMGGLSF. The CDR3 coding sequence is TGCGCCAGCAGCCAAATGGGGGGACTCAGTTTC.